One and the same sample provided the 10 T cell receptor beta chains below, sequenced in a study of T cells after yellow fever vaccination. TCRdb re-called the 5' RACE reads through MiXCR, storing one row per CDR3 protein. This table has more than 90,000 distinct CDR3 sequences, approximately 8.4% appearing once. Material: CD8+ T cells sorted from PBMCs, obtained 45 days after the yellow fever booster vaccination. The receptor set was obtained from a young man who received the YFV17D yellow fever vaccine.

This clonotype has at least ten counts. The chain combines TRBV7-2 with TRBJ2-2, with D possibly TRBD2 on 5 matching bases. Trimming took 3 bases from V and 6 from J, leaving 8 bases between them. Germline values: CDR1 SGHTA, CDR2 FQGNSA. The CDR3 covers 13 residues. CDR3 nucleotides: TGTGCCAGCAGCTTTGCTAGCCCCGGGGAGCTGTTTTTT. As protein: CASSFASPGELFF.

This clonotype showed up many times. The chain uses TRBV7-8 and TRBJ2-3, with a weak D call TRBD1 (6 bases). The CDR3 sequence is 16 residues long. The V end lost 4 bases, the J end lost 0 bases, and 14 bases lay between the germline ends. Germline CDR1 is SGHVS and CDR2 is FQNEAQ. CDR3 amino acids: CASSSWDTESTDTQYF. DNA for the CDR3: TGTGCCAGCAGCTCATGGGACACGGAGAGCACAGATACGCAGTATTTT.

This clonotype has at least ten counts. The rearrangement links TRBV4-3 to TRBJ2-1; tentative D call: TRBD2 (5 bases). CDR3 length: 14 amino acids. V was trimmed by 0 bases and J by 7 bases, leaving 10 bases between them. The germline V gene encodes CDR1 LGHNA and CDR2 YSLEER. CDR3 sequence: CASSQESSGNEQFF. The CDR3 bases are TGCGCCAGCAGCCAAGAGTCCTCGGGAAATGAGCAGTTCTTC.

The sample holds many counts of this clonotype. In DNA form, the CDR3 reads TGTGCCAGCAGTTTTCCCGGGAATGAGCAGTTCTTC. Its protein product is CASSFPGNEQFF. This chain links TRBV27 with TRBJ2-1; no firm D call. Trimming left V 3 bases short and J 7 bases short, with 7 bases between. This CDR3 comprises 12 residues. The germline V gene encodes CDR1 MNHEY and CDR2 SMNVEV (reference sequence).

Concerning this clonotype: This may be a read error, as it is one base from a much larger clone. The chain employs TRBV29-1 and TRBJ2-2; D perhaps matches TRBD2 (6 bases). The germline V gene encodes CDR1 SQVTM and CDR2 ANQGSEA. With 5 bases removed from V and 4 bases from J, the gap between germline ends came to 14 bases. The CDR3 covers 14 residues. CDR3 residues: CSVNWERVTGELFF. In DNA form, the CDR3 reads TGCAGCGTTAACTGGGAGCGGGTCACCGGGGAGCTGTTTTTT.

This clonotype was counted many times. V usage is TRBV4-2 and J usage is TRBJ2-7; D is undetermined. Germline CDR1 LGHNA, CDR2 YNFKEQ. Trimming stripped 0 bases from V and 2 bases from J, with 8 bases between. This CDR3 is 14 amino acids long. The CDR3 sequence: CASSQDRPTYEQYF. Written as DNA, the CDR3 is TGTGCCAGCAGCCAAGACAGGCCAACCTACGAGCAGTACTTC.

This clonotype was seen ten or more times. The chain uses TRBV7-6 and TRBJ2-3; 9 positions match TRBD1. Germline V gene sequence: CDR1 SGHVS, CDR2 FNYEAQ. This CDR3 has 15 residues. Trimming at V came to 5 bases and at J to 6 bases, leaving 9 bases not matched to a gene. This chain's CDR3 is CASSPSSGQGDTQYF. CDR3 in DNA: TGTGCCAGCAGCCCCAGCTCAGGACAGGGGGATACGCAGTATTTT.

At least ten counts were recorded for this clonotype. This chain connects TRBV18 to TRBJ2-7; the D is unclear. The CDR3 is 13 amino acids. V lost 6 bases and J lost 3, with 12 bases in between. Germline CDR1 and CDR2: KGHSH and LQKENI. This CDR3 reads CASSAGRIYEQYF. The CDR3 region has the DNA TGTGCCAGCTCTGCAGGACGGATCTACGAGCAGTACTTC.

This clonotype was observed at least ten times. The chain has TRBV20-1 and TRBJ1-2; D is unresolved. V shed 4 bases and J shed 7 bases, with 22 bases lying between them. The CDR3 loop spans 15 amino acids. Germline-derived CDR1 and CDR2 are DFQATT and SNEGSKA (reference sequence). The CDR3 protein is CSAKYWGTPAVGYTF. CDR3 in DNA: TGCAGTGCTAAATACTGGGGTACCCCCGCAGTTGGCTACACCTTC.

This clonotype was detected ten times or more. For the CDR3, the DNA is TGTGCCAGCAGCTTCGACAGGGTCCCAGATACGCAGTATTTT. Translated, it gives CASSFDRVPDTQYF. The chain uses TRBV7-9 and TRBJ2-3; TRBD1 matches 7 bases. This CDR3 region has 14 residues. Germline loops: CDR1 SEHNR, CDR2 FQNEAQ (reference sequence). With V trimmed by 3 bases and J by 4 bases, 4 bases remained unmatched.